In its sample, the clone carrying this T cell receptor beta chain was seen once. This entry is derived from a study of blood T cell repertoires in COVID-19. Study summary: Spain, Italy and the United States supplied samples that represented acute and convalescent COVID-19. PBMCs, B-cell-depleted T cells, or T cells provided the cDNA or gDNA that made up the material.

Followed longitudinally, the Seattle patients had been enrolled during active infection. After removal of 6 bases from V and 8 bases from J, the junction contained 12 bases not matched to a gene. CDR1 and CDR2 from the germline V gene are LNHDA and SQIVND (reference sequence). This CDR3 is 16 amino acids long. Source study methods: Amplification from reference gene primers served as the basis for estimated nucleated cell counts. Some clones are missing from TCRdb's copy, which holds only in-frame ones; the method was immunoSEQ multiplex PCR. From that table come the V and J calls and clone size; the DNA was used to work out D and trimming. The table lists around 370,000 clones, 88% of them singletons.

Material for sequencing was peripheral blood. This receptor was taken from a woman in her seventies with COVID-19, enrolled during active disease. This sequence joins TRBV19 and TRBJ2-1; 11 bases are shared with TRBD1. The CDR3 sequence is CASSPRGDRGRDEQFF. CDR3 coding DNA: TGTGCCAGTAGCCCTAGAGGGGACAGGGGGAGGGATGAGCAGTTCTTC.